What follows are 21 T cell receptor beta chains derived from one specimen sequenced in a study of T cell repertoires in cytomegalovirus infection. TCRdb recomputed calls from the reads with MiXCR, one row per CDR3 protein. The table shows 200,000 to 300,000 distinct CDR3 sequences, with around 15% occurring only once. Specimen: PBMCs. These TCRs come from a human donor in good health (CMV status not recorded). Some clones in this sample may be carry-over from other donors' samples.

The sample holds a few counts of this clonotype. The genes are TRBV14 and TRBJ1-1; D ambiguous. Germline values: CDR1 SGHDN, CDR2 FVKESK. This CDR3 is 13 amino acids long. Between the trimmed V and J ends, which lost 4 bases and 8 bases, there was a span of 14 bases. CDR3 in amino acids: CASSPKPGSEAFF. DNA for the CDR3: TGTGCCAGCAGCCCGAAACCGGGATCAGAAGCTTTCTTT.

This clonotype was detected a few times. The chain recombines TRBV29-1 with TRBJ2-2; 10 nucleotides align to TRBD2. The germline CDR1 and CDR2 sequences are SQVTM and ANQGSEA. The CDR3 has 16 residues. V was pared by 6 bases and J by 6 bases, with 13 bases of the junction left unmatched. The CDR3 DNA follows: TGCAGCGTCATTTATGCTAGCGGGAGAAAGGCCGGGGAGCTGTTTTTT. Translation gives CSVIYASGRKAGELFF.

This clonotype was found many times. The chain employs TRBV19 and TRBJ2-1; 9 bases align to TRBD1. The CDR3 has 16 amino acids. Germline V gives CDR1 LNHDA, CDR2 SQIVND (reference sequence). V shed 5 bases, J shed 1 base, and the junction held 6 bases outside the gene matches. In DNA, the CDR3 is TGTGCCAGTAGTTTCCGACAGGGGGTTTCCTACAATGAGCAGTTCTTC. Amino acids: CASSFRQGVSYNEQFF.

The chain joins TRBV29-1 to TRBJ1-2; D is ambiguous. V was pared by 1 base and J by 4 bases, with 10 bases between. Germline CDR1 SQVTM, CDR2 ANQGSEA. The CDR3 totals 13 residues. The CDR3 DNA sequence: TGCAGCGTTGAAGCCCCCTTAAGCTATGGCTACACCTTC. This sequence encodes CSVEAPLSYGYTF.

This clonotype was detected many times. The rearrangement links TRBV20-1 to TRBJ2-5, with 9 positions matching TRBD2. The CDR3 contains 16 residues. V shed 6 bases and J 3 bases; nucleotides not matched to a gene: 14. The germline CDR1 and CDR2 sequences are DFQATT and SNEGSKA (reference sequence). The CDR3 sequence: CSAHPRGLAGKETQYF. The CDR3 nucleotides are TGCAGTGCACACCCTCGTGGGCTAGCGGGAAAAGAGACCCAGTACTTC.

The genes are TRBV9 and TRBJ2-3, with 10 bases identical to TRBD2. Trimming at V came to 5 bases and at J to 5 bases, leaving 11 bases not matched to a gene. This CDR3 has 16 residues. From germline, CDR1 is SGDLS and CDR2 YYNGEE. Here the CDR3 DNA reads TGTGCCAGCAGTTCCAAGGGGACTAGCGTCGGAGATACGCAGTATTTT. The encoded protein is CASSSKGTSVGDTQYF.

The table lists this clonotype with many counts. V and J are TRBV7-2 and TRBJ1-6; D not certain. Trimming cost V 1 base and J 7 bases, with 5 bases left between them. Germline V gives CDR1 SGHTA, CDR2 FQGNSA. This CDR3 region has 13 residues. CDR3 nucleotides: TGTGCCAGCAGCTTAGGTCTGAATTCACCCCTCCACTTT. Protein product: CASSLGLNSPLHF.

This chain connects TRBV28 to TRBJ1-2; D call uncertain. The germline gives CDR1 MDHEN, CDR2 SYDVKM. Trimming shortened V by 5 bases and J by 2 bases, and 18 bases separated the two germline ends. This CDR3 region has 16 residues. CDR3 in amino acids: CASSPRDDWANYGYTF. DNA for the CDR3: TGTGCCAGCAGTCCTAGGGATGATTGGGCCAACTATGGCTACACCTTC.

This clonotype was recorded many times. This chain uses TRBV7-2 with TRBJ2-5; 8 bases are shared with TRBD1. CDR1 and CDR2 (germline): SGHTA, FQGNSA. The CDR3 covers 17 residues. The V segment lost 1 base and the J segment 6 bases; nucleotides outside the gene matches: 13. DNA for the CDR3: TGTGCCAGCAGCTTAGTCGGGATAGGACAGGGTGACAAGACCCAGTACTTC. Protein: CASSLVGIGQGDKTQYF.

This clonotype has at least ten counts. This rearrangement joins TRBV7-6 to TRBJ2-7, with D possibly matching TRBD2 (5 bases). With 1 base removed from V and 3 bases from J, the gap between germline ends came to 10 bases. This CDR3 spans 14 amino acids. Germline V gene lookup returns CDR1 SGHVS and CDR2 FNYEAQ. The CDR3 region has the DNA TGTGCCAGCAGCTTAGGTTCGGGGTACTACGAGCAGTACTTC. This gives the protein CASSLGSGYYEQYF.

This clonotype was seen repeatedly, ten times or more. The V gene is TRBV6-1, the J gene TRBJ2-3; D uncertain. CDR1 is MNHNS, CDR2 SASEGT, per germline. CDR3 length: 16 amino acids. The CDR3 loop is CASGLAVTSGPDTQYF. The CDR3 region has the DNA TGTGCATCAGGTTTAGCAGTTACGTCCGGACCAGATACGCAGTATTTT.

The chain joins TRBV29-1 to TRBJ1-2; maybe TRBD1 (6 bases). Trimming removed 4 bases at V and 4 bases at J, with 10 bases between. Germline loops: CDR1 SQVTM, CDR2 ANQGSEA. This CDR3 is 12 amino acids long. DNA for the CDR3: TGCAGCGTTGCGGGGGCCCTCTATGGCTACACCTTC. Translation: CSVAGALYGYTF.

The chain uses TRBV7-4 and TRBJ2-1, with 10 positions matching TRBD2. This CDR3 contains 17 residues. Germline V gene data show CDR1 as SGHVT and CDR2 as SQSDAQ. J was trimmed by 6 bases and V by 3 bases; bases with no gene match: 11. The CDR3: CASSFRPGTSVANEQFF. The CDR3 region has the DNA TGTGCCAGCAGCTTCCGTCCCGGGACTAGCGTAGCCAATGAGCAGTTCTTC.

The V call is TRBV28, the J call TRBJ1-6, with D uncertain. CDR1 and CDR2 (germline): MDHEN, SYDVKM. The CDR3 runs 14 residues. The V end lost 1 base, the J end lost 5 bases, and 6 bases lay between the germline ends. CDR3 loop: CASSLFSDNSPLHF. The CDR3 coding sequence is TGTGCCAGCAGTTTATTTAGTGATAATTCACCCCTCCACTTT. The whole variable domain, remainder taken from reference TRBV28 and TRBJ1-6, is DVKVTQSSRYLVKRTGEKVFLECVQDMDHENMFWYRQDPGLGLRLIYFSYDVKMKEKGDIPEGYSVSREKKERFSLILESASTNQTSMYLCASSLFSDNSPLHFGNGTRLTVT.

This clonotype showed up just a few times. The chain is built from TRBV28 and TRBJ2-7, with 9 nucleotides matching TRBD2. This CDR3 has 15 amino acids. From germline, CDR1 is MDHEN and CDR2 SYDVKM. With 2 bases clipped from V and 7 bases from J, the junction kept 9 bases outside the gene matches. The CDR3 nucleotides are TGTGCCAGCAGTTTAGGTAGCGGGAGACTACGAGAGCAGTACTTC. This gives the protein CASSLGSGRLREQYF. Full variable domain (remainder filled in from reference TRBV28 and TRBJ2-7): DVKVTQSSRYLVKRTGEKVFLECVQDMDHENMFWYRQDPGLGLRLIYFSYDVKMKEKGDIPEGYSVSREKKERFSLILESASTNQTSMYLCASSLGSGRLREQYFGPGTRLTVT.

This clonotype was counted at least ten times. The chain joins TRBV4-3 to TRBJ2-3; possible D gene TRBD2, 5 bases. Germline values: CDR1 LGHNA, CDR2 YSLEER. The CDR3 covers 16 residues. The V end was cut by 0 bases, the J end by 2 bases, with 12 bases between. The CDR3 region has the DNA TGCGCCAGCAGCCAAGAGGGAGCTCGAGTCACAGATACGCAGTATTTT. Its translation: CASSQEGARVTDTQYF.

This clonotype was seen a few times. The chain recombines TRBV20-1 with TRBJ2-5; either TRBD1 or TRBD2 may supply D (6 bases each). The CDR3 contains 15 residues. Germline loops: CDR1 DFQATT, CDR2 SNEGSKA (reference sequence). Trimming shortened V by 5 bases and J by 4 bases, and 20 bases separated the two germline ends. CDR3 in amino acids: CSAPFPQGGLETQYF. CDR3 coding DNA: TGCAGTGCTCCCTTTCCCCAAGGGGGGCTAGAGACCCAGTACTTC.

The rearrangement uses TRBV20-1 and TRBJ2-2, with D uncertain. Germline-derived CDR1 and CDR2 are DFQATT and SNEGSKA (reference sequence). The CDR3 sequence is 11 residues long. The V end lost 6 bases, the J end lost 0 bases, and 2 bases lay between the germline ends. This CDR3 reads CSATNTGELFF. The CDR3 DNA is TGCAGTGCAACGAACACCGGGGAGCTGTTTTTT.

CDR3 in DNA: TGTGCCAGCAGCTTAGATCTTGGTGGGGGCCCCCCGAACAATGAGCAGTTCTTC. Its protein is CASSLDLGGGPPNNEQFF. The rearrangement links TRBV7-9 to TRBJ2-1, with a possible D match to TRBD1 (6 bases). The V and J ends lost 1 base and 5 bases respectively, with 21 bases between them. Germline V gene sequence: CDR1 SEHNR, CDR2 FQNEAQ (reference sequence). The CDR3 length is 18 residues.

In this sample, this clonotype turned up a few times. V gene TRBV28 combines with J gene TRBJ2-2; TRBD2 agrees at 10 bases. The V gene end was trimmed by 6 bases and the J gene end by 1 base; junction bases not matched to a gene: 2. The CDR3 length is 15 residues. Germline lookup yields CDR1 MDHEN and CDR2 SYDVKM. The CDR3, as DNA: TGTGCCAGCAGGAGCGGGAGGGGGAACACCGGGGAGCTGTTTTTT. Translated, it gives CASRSGRGNTGELFF.

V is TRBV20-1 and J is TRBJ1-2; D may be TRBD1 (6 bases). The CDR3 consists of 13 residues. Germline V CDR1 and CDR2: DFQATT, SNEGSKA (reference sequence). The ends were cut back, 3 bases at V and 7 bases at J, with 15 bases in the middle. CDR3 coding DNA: TGCAGTGCTAGGACCGGGGGCAAGGCTGGCTACACCTTC. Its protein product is CSARTGGKAGYTF.